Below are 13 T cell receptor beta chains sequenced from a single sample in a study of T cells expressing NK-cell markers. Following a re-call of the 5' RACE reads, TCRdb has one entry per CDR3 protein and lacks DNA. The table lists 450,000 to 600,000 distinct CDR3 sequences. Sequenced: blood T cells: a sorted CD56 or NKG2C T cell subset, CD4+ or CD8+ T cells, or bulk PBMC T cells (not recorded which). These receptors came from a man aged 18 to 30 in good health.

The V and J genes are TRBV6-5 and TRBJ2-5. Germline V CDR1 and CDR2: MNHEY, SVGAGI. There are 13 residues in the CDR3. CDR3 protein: CASTPAERETQYF.

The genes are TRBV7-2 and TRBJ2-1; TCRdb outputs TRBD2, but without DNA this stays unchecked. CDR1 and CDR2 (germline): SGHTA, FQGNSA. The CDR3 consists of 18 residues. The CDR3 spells CASSPIASGRRYYNEQFF.

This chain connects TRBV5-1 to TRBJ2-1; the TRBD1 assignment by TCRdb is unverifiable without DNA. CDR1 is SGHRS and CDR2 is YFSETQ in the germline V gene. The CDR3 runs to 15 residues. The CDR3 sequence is CASSSDRVPYNEQFF. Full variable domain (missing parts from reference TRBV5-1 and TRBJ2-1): KAGVTQTPRYLIKTRGQQVTLSCSPISGHRSVSWYQQTPGQGLQFLFEYFSETQRNKGNFPGRFSGRQFSNSRSEMNVSTLELGDSALYLCASSSDRVPYNEQFFGPGTRLTVL.

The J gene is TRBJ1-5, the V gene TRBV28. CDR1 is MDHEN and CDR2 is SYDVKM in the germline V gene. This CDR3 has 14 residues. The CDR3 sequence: CASSLKGPNQPQHF.

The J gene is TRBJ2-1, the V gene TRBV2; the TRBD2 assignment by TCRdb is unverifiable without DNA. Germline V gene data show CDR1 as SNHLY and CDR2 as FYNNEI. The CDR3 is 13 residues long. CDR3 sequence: CASSVIAGEEKFF.

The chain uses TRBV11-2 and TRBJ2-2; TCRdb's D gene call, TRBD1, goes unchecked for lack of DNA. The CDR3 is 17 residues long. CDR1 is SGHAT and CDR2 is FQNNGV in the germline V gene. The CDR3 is CASSLTLGTADTGELFF.

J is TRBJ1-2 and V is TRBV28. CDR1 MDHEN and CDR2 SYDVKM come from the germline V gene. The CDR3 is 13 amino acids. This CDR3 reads CASSIQAGYGYTF.

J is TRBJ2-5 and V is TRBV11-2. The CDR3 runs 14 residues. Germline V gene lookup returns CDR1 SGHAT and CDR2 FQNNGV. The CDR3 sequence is CASSLGFKEETQYF. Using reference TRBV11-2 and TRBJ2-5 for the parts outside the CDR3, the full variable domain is EAGVAQSPRYKIIEKRQSVAFWCNPISGHATLYWYQQILGQGPKLLIQFQNNGVVDDSQLPKDRFSAERLKGVDSTLKIQPAKLEDSAVYLCASSLGFKEETQYFGPGTRLLVL.

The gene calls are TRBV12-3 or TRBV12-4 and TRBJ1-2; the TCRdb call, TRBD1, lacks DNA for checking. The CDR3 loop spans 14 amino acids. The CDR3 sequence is CASTPTGGVYGYTF.

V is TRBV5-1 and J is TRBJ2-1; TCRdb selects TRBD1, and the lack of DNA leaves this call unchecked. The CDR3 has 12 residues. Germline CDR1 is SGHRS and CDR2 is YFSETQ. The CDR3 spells CASRQGGYEQFF.

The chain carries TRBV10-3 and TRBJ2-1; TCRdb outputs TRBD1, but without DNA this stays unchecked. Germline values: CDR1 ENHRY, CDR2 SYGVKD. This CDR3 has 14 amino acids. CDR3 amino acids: CAISRGGLGNEQFF.

CDR3: CSARELTTSEQFF. The chain recombines TRBV20-1 with TRBJ2-1; the TCRdb call, TRBD2, lacks DNA for checking. Per germline, CDR1 DFQATT and CDR2 SNEGSKA (reference sequence). CDR3 length: 13 residues.

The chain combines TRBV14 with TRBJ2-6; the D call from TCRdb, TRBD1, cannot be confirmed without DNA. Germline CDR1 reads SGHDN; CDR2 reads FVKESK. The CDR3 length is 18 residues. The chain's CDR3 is CASSQLHNTGTGANVLTF.